The 24 T cell receptor beta chains presented below share a single source sample, sequenced in a study of blood T cell repertoires in COVID-19. Libraries were prepared by immunoSEQ multiplex PCR; TCRdb keeps only in-frame clonotypes and omits some of them. The repertoire holds about 71,000 clones, with 82% as singletons. The sample taken for sequencing was peripheral blood. The origin of the receptors is a woman of 80 years or more with acute or convalescent COVID-19.

The rearrangement joins TRBV5-5 to TRBJ1-2, with 10 bases lining up with TRBD1. Unmatched junction bases numbered 17, after V lost 3 bases and J lost 0 bases. The germline V gene has CDR1 SGHKS and CDR2 YYEKEE (reference sequence). CDR3 size: 20 residues. CDR3 sequence: CASSSRAGGQGIPANYGYTF. As DNA, the CDR3 is TGTGCCAGCAGCTCTCGAGCTGGGGGACAGGGGATTCCAGCTAACTATGGCTACACCTTC.

The gene calls are TRBV27 and TRBJ1-1, with D unresolved. This CDR3 region has 16 residues. CDR1 is MNHEY, CDR2 SMNVEV, per germline (reference sequence). V lost 6 bases and J lost 0, with 17 bases in between. The chain's CDR3 is CASRHGLRALNTEAFF. CDR3 coding DNA: TGTGCCAGCAGGCATGGACTAAGGGCCCTGAACACTGAAGCTTTCTTT.

The V and J genes are TRBV9 and TRBJ2-7, with 9 bases matching TRBD1. Trimming took 2 bases from V and 2 from J; bases not matched to a gene: 8. Germline loops: CDR1 SGDLS, CDR2 YYNGEE. This CDR3 has 16 residues. In nucleotides, the CDR3 is TGTGCCAGCAGCGTCCTTTCCGGGACAGGGACCTACGAGCAGTACTTC. Translated: CASSVLSGTGTYEQYF.

This clone was counted at least ten times. The chain has TRBV9 and TRBJ2-7; 8 nucleotides align to TRBD1. This CDR3 region has 15 residues. Germline V gene data show CDR1 as SGDLS and CDR2 as YYNGEE. V shed 0 bases and J 2 bases; nucleotides not matched to a gene: 4. CDR3 region: CASSVGDRKAYEQYF. Here the CDR3 DNA reads TGTGCCAGCAGCGTAGGGGACAGGAAGGCCTACGAGCAGTACTTC.

This clone turned up a few times. The identical CDR3 is also encoded by other nucleotide sequences in the sample. V is TRBV6-1 and J is TRBJ2-3; 10 bases align to TRBD2. J gave up 0 bases and V 4 bases, and 4 bases lay outside the gene matches. This CDR3 comprises 16 residues. Germline loops: CDR1 MNHNS, CDR2 SASEGT. CDR3: CASSVRTSGSTDTQYF. The CDR3 DNA is TGTGCCAGCAGTGTGAGGACTAGCGGCAGCACAGATACGCAGTATTTT.

V usage is TRBV5-1 and J usage is TRBJ2-6; a possible D gene is TRBD2 (5 bases). With 8 bases removed from V and 4 bases from J, the gap between germline ends came to 10 bases. Germline CDR1 is SGHRS and CDR2 is YFSETQ. The CDR3 length is 13 residues. The DNA for the CDR3 is TGCGCCAGTGGAGGCTCCGGGGCCAACGTCCTGACTTTC. Translating it yields CASGGSGANVLTF.

V usage is TRBV2 and J usage is TRBJ2-7; maybe TRBD2 (6 bases). V was pared by 11 bases and J by 6 bases, with 14 bases between. In germline, CDR1 is SNHLY, CDR2 FYNNEI. The CDR3 is 11 amino acids. DNA for the CDR3: TGTGCCTGGGGTCGGGACTCCGAGCAGTACTTC. It specifies CAWGRDSEQYF. The full variable domain, rest sourced from reference TRBV2 and TRBJ2-7, is EPEVTQTPSHQVTQMGQEVILRCVPISNHLYFYWYRQILGQKVEFLVSFYNNEISEKSEIFDDQFSVERPDGSNFTLKIRSTKLEDSAMYFCAWGRDSEQYFGPGTRLTVT.

The chain is built from TRBV7-9 and TRBJ2-7; TRBD1 aligns across 10 bases. This CDR3 has 14 residues. The germline V gene has CDR1 SEHNR and CDR2 FQNEAQ (reference sequence). Germline trimming cut 5 bases from V and 6 bases from J; bases unmatched to any gene: 7. CDR3 in amino acids: CASSVRDRGFEQYF. In DNA, the CDR3 is TGTGCCAGCAGCGTCCGGGACAGGGGATTCGAGCAGTACTTC.

The V and J genes are TRBV7-9 and TRBJ2-5, with D unresolved. The germline gives CDR1 SEHNR, CDR2 FQNEAQ (reference sequence). V lost 2 bases and J 1 base, leaving 14 bases between the germline ends. CDR3 length: 16 amino acids. Here the CDR3 reads CASSLRLQLSQETQYF. The CDR3 coding sequence is TGTGCCAGCAGCTTACGGTTACAGCTTTCCCAAGAGACCCAGTACTTC. Variable domain in full (rest from reference TRBV7-9 and TRBJ2-5): DTGVSQNPRHKITKRGQNVTFRCDPISEHNRLYWYRQTLGQGPEFLTYFQNEAQLEKSRLLSDRFSAERPKGSFSTLEIQRTEQGDSAMYLCASSLRLQLSQETQYFGPGTRLLVL.

The CDR3 nucleotides are TGCGCCAGCGGATTACGGACAGGGGGCGGCTATGGCTACACCTTC. It is translated as CASGLRTGGGYGYTF. The rearrangement links TRBV5-1 to TRBJ1-2; TRBD1 aligns across 11 bases. The ends lost 7 bases at V and 4 bases at J; junction bases unmatched: 9. The CDR3 is 15 residues long. Germline CDR1 and CDR2: SGHRS and YFSETQ.

This rearrangement joins TRBV19 to TRBJ2-7, with a possible D match to TRBD2 (7 bases). Germline V gives CDR1 LNHDA, CDR2 SQIVND (reference sequence). Trimming removed 8 bases at V and 2 bases at J, with 19 bases between. CDR3 size: 15 residues. The CDR3, as DNA: TGTGCCAGTGCCCAAAGCGGGGAGGGGGCCTACGAGCAGTACTTC. Its translation: CASAQSGEGAYEQYF. Using reference TRBV19 and TRBJ2-7 for the parts outside the CDR3, the full variable domain is DGGITQSPKYLFRKEGQNVTLSCEQNLNHDAMYWYRQDPGQGLRLIYYSQIVNDFQKGDIAEGYSVSREKKESFPLTVTSAQKNPTAFYLCASAQSGEGAYEQYFGPGTRLTVT.

The chain recombines TRBV5-6 with TRBJ2-7; D not certain. The germline CDR1 and CDR2 sequences are SGHDT and YYEEEE. V was clipped by 1 base and J by 5 bases, with 7 bases between them. This CDR3 has 12 residues. The CDR3, as DNA: TGTGCCAGCAGCTTGCGCAGGAACGAGCAGTACTTC. This codes for CASSLRRNEQYF.

The J gene is TRBJ2-3, the V gene TRBV29-1; TRBD1 matches 7 bases. The length of the CDR3 is 14 residues. V lost 7 bases to trimming and J lost 2 bases; unmatched junction nucleotides: 9. Germline CDR1 reads SQVTM; CDR2 reads ANQGSEA. CDR3 in DNA: TGCAGCGACGGACAGGTAGGGGCCACAGATACGCAGTATTTT. This sequence encodes CSDGQVGATDTQYF.

The chain couples TRBV5-4 to TRBJ2-3; maybe TRBD2 (6 bases). Germline V gene lookup returns CDR1 SGHNT and CDR2 YYREEE (reference sequence). The CDR3 is 15 amino acids. Trimming took 2 bases from V and 0 from J, leaving 10 bases between them. The CDR3 sequence: CASSFAGKSTDTQYF. In nucleotides, the CDR3 is TGTGCCAGCAGCTTTGCGGGAAAAAGCACAGATACGCAGTATTTT.

In this sample, this clone turned up once. The genes are TRBV6-5 and TRBJ2-7; a possible D gene is TRBD2 (5 bases). V was trimmed by 6 bases and J by 2 bases, leaving 11 bases between them. The CDR3 is 13 residues long. Germline V CDR1 and CDR2: MNHEY, SVGAGI. The CDR3 loop is CASRRARTYEQYF. CDR3 sequence (DNA): TGTGCCAGCAGGCGGGCCAGGACCTACGAGCAGTACTTC.

The rearrangement links TRBV27 to TRBJ2-3; 10 bases map to TRBD2. This CDR3 spans 16 amino acids. Germline CDR1 and CDR2: MNHEY and SMNVEV (reference sequence). The J segment lost 0 bases and the V segment lost 6 bases, leaving 6 bases of the junction unmatched. CDR3 protein: CASRPSGSQSTDTQYF. The DNA for the CDR3 is TGTGCCAGCAGGCCTAGCGGGAGCCAAAGCACAGATACGCAGTATTTT.

The chain links TRBV2 to TRBJ1-1, with D possibly matching TRBD1 (6 bases). Per germline, CDR1 SNHLY and CDR2 FYNNEI. V lost 7 bases to trimming and J lost 5 bases, with 14 bases between them. The CDR3 contains 13 residues. The CDR3 sequence: CASTRSQGTEAFF. The CDR3 DNA follows: TGTGCCAGCACCAGATCACAGGGAACTGAAGCTTTCTTT.

On this clone itself: Its ends do not fully match the called genes, so a read error is possible. The rearrangement links TRBV6-5 to TRBJ2-1; the match to TRBD1 covers 8 bases. This CDR3 region has 12 residues. Germline V lookup: CDR1 MNHEY, CDR2 SVGAGI. CDR3 DNA: TGTGCCAGCAGTTCCCTCGGACAGGGTCAGATCTTC. Its translation is CASSSLGQGQIF.

DNA for the CDR3: TGTGCCAGCAGTTTCCCACCCGGGACTAGCGGTGCAGGGACCCAGTACTTC. Translation gives CASSFPPGTSGAGTQYF. The chain uses TRBV6-2 or TRBV6-3 and TRBJ2-5; 11 bases align to TRBD2. Germline CDR1 and CDR2: MNHEY and SVGEGT. This CDR3 has 17 amino acids. Trimming removed 4 bases from V and 7 bases from J; junction bases left unmatched: 14.

This chain joins TRBV5-4 and TRBJ2-3; no reliable D call. This CDR3 contains 12 residues. Trimming left V 4 bases short and J 8 bases short, with 11 bases between. Germline CDR1 is SGHNT and CDR2 is YYREEE (reference sequence). In DNA form, the CDR3 reads TGTGCCAGCAGCGAGCACGGCGGTACGCAGTATTTT. Translated, it gives CASSEHGGTQYF.

J is TRBJ2-7 and V is TRBV27; 9 nucleotides line up with TRBD2. The CDR3 is made up of 15 amino acids. Germline V lookup: CDR1 MNHEY, CDR2 SMNVEV (reference sequence). Trimming took 0 bases from V and 2 from J; bases not matched to a gene: 2. CDR3 coding DNA: TGTGCCAGCAGTTTATCGCTAGCGGGGACCTACGAGCAGTACTTC. Translation gives CASSLSLAGTYEQYF.

V and J are TRBV10-2 and TRBJ2-1; possible D gene TRBD2, 5 bases. Per germline, CDR1 WSHSY and CDR2 SAAADI. Trimming removed 4 bases at V and 5 bases at J, with 12 bases between. The CDR3 contains 14 residues. The CDR3 reads CASSVPSWDNEQFF. The CDR3 DNA reads as TGCGCCAGCAGTGTACCTAGCTGGGACAATGAGCAGTTCTTC.

The CDR3 here is CASSRTSGRNEQFF. In DNA, the CDR3 is TGTGCCAGTAGTAGGACTAGCGGGAGGAATGAGCAGTTCTTC. This chain uses TRBV19 with TRBJ2-1; 14 bases are a match to TRBD2. Germline V gene sequence: CDR1 LNHDA, CDR2 SQIVND (reference sequence). V lost 4 bases and J lost 7; bases outside the gene matches: 0. The CDR3 consists of 14 residues.

The chain links TRBV19 to TRBJ1-5; 7 nucleotides line up with TRBD1. The CDR3 is 15 residues long. After removal of 6 bases from V and 4 bases from J, the junction contained 9 bases not matched to a gene. Germline V gene data show CDR1 as LNHDA and CDR2 as SQIVND (reference sequence). This CDR3 is CASRNTGQLNQPQHF. The CDR3 bases are TGTGCCAGTAGGAATACGGGACAGCTAAATCAGCCCCAGCATTTT.